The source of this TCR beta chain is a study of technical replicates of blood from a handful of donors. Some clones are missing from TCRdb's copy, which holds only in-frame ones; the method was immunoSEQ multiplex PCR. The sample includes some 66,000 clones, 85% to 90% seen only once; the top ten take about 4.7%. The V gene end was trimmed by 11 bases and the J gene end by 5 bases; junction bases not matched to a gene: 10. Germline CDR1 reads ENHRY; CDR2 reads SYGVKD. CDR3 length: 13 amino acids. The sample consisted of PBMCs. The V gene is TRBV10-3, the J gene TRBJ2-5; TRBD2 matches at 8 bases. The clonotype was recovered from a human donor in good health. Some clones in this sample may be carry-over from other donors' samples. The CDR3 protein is CAVSRGGQETQYF. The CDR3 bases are TGTGCCGTATCCCGGGGGGGTCAGGAGACCCAGTACTTC.